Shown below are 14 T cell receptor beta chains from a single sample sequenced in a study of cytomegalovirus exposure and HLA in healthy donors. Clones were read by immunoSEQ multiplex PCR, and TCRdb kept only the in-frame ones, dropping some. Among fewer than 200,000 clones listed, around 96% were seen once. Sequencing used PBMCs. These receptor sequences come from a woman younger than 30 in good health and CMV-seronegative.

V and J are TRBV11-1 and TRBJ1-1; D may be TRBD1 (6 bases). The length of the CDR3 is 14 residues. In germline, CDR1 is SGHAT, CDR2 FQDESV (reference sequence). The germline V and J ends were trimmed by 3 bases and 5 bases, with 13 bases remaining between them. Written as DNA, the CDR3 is TGTGCCAGCAGCTTTTCAGGGGTTGAGACTGAAGCTTTCTTT. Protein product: CASSFSGVETEAFF.

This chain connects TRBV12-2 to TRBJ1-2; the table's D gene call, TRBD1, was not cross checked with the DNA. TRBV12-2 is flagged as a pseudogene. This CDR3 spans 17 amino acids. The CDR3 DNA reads TGTGCAAGTCGCCATCCCGGACAGGGGGCGGTATGGGATGGCTACACCTTC. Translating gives CASRHPGQGAVWDGYTF.

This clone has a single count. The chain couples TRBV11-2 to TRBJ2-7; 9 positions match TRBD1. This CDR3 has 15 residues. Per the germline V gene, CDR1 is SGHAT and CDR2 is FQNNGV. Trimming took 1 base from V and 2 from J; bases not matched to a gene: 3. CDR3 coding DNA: TGTGCCAGCAGCTTAGTGTGGGACAGGGCCTACGAGCAGTACTTC. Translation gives CASSLVWDRAYEQYF.

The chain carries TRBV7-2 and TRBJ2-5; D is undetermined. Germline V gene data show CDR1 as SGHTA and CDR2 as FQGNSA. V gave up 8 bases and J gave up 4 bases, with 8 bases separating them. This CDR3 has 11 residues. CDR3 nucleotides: TGTGCCAGCGGCCTGGCAGAGACCCAGTACTTC. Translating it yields CASGLAETQYF.

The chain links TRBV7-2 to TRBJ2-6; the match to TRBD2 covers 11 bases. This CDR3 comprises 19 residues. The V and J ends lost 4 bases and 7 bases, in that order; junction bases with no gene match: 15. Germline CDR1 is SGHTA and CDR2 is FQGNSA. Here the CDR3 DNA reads TGTGCCAGCAGCTCCCTAGCGGGGGGCCGCCTTTTGAGAGCCAACGTCCTGACTTTC. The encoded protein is CASSSLAGGRLLRANVLTF.

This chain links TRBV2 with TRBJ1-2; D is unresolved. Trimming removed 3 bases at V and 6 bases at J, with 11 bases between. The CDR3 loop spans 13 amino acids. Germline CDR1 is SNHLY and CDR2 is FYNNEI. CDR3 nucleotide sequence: TGTGCCAGCAGTGAGGGCAGATGGAATGGCTACACCTTC. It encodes CASSEGRWNGYTF.

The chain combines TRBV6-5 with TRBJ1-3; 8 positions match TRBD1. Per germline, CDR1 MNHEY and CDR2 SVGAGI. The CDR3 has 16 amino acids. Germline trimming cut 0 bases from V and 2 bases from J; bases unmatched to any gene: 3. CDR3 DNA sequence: TGTGCCAGCAGTTACTCACCGACAGGGGCTGGAAACACCATATATTTT. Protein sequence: CASSYSPTGAGNTIYF.

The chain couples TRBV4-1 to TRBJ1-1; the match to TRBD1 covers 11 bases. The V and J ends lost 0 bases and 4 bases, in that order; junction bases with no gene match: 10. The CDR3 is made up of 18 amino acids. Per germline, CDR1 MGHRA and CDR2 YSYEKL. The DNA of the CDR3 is TGCGCCAGCAGCCAAGAGCCCAGGGACAGGGGGTTAGGCACTGAAGCTTTCTTT. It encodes CASSQEPRDRGLGTEAFF.

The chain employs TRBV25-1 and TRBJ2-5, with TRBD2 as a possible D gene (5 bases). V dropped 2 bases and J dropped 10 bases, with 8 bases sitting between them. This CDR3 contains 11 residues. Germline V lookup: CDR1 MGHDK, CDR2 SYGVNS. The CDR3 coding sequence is TGTGCCAGCAGTGAAGTGGGGAGCCAGTACTTC. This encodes CASSEVGSQYF.

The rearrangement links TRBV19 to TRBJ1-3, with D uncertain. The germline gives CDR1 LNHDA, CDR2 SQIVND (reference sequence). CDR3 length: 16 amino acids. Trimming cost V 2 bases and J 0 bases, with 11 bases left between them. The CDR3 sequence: CASSIWRPGSGNTIYF. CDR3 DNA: TGTGCCAGTAGTATATGGAGACCTGGCTCTGGAAACACCATATATTTT. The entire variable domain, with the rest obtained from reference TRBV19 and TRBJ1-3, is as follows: DGGITQSPKYLFRKEGQNVTLSCEQNLNHDAMYWYRQDPGQGLRLIYYSQIVNDFQKGDIAEGYSVSREKKESFPLTVTSAQKNPTAFYLCASSIWRPGSGNTIYFGEGSWLTVV.

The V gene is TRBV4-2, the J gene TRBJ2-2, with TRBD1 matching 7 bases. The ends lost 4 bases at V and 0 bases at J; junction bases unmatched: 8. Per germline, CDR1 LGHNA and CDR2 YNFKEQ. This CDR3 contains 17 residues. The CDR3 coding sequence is TGTGCCAGCAGCCGCATCCCGACAGGGTCGAACACCGGGGAGCTGTTTTTT. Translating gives CASSRIPTGSNTGELFF.

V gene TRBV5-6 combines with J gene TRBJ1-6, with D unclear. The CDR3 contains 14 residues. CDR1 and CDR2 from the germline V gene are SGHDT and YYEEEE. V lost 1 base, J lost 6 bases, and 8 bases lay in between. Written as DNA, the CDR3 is TGTGCCAGCAGCTTGTTCAGGATTAATTCACCCCTCCACTTT. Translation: CASSLFRINSPLHF.

The CDR3 loop reads CASSIGITGLARGYYQETQYF. The CDR3 DNA follows: TGTGCCAGTAGTATAGGGATTACCGGACTAGCGAGGGGATATTACCAAGAGACCCAGTACTTC. The chain employs TRBV19 and TRBJ2-5; TRBD2 matches at 9 bases. The J segment lost 0 bases and the V segment lost 1 base, leaving 18 bases of the junction unmatched. Germline loops: CDR1 LNHDA, CDR2 SQIVND (reference sequence). CDR3 length equals 21 residues.

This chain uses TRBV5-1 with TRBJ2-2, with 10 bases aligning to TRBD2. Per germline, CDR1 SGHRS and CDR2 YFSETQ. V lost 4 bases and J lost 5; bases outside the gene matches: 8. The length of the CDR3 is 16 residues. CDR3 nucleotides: TGCGCCAGCAGCGCCACTAGCGGGGCCTCGACCGGGGAGCTGTTTTTT. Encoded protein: CASSATSGASTGELFF.